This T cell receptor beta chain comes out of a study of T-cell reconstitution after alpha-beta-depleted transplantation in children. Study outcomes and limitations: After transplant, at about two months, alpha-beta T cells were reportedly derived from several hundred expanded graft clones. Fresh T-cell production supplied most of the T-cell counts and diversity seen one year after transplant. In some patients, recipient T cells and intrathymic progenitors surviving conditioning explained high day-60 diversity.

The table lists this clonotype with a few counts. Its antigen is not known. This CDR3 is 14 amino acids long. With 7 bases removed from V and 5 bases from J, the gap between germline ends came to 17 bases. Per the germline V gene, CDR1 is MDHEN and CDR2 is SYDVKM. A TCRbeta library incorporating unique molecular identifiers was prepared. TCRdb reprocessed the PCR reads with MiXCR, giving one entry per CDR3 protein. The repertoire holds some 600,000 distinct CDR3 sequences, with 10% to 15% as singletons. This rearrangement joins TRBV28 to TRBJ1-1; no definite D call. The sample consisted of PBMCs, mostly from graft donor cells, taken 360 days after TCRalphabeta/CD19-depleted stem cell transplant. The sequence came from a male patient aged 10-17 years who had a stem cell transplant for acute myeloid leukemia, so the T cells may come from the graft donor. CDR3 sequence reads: CASTPIWEETEAFF. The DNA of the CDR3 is TGTGCCAGCACCCCGATCTGGGAGGAAACTGAAGCTTTCTTT.